Shown below are 13 T cell receptor beta chains from a single sample sequenced in a study of neurological immune-mediated disorders. TCRdb re-derived calls from the 5' RACE reads in MiXCR, one entry per CDR3 protein. The data show about 62,000 distinct CDR3 sequences, 4% to 5.5% seen once. The sequenced sample was PBMCs. The source of these receptors is a woman in her forties or fifties with multiple sclerosis.

This clonotype came up many times. This chain uses TRBV5-1 with TRBJ2-1; 9 nucleotides agree with TRBD2. The junction had 9 bases not matched to a gene; V was cut back by 4 bases and J by 7 bases. The germline gives CDR1 SGHRS, CDR2 YFSETQ. The CDR3 sequence is 15 residues long. CDR3 in amino acids: CASSLLSGGGNEQFF. For the CDR3, the DNA is TGCGCCAGCAGCCTGCTTAGCGGGGGAGGGAATGAGCAGTTCTTC.

At least ten counts were recorded for this clonotype. The chain recombines TRBV5-4 with TRBJ2-2; 7 bases are shared with TRBD1. Germline V gene sequence: CDR1 SGHNT, CDR2 YYREEE (reference sequence). V was pared by 4 bases and J by 4 bases, with 13 bases of the junction left unmatched. This CDR3 is built from 17 residues. For the CDR3, the DNA is TGTGCCAGCAGCCCTAGTGGGGGACAGCGGCTCACCGGGGAGCTGTTTTTT. Encoded protein: CASSPSGGQRLTGELFF.

This clonotype came up a few times. V gene TRBV29-1 combines with J gene TRBJ1-1; D perhaps matches TRBD1 (5 bases). This CDR3 has 11 amino acids. The germline V gene encodes CDR1 SQVTM and CDR2 ANQGSEA. V lost 6 bases, J lost 11 bases, and 16 bases lay in between. The CDR3 DNA reads as TGCAGCGTCACCCTTGGGGGGTGGGCTTTCTTT. It yields the protein CSVTLGGWAFF.

This clonotype was counted at least ten times. The chain couples TRBV5-1 to TRBJ2-7; D is possibly TRBD1 (5 bases). The germline V and J ends were trimmed by 0 bases and 2 bases, with 9 bases remaining between them. In germline, CDR1 is SGHRS, CDR2 YFSETQ. The CDR3 is 14 amino acids. CDR3 sequence reads: CASSLEQDPYEQYF. For the CDR3, the DNA is TGCGCCAGCAGCTTGGAACAGGATCCCTACGAGCAGTACTTC.

This clonotype was seen repeatedly, ten times or more. V usage is TRBV15 and J usage is TRBJ1-4, with 8 bases identical to TRBD1. Germline V CDR1 and CDR2: LNHNV, YYDKDF (reference sequence). There are 15 residues in the CDR3. V trimming: 2 bases; J trimming: 8 bases; junction bases outside the gene matches: 7. Here the CDR3 reads CATSRSGGAGEKLFF. The CDR3 DNA sequence: TGTGCCACCAGCAGATCAGGGGGCGCAGGAGAAAAACTGTTTTTT.

This clonotype was picked up many times. The chain uses TRBV29-1 and TRBJ1-2; D is unclear. V lost 4 bases to trimming and J lost 6 bases, with 12 bases between them. Germline CDR1 SQVTM, CDR2 ANQGSEA. This CDR3 is built from 12 residues. As DNA, the CDR3 is TGCAGCGTTGGTTATACCGAGGATGGCTACACCTTC. This encodes CSVGYTEDGYTF.

This clonotype was seen repeatedly, ten times or more. The rearrangement uses TRBV6-2 or TRBV6-3 and TRBJ2-5; 10 bases are shared with TRBD2. The trim removed 8 bases at V and 2 bases at J, leaving 8 bases unmatched. The CDR3 length is 15 residues. CDR1 and CDR2 (germline): MNHEY, SVGEGT. The DNA for the CDR3 is TGTGCCAGCTCCACCGGACTAGCGGCACAAGAGACCCAGTACTTC. This encodes CASSTGLAAQETQYF.

Many counts were recorded for this clonotype. V usage is TRBV25-1 and J usage is TRBJ1-6, with a tentative D call TRBD1 (6 bases). Germline CDR1 and CDR2: MGHDK and SYGVNS. This CDR3 region has 18 residues. The V end lost 1 base, the J end lost 1 base, and 14 bases lay between the germline ends. In DNA, the CDR3 is TGTGCCAGCAGTGAATCCATTTCGGGGGCGTCCTATAATTCACCCCTCCACTTT. Its translation is CASSESISGASYNSPLHF.

This clonotype appeared many times. The chain is built from TRBV4-3 and TRBJ2-5; no reliable D call. The CDR3 consists of 16 residues. The V and J ends lost 6 bases and 5 bases respectively, with 22 bases between them. The germline V gene has CDR1 LGHNA and CDR2 YSLEER. Here the CDR3 DNA reads TGCGCCAGCAGTCATAGATTGGGCCGGAATTGGGAGACCCAGTACTTC. Residues: CASSHRLGRNWETQYF.

This clonotype was recorded many times. The J gene is TRBJ2-2, the V gene TRBV4-3; no firm D call. The CDR3 runs to 13 residues. Germline V gene lookup returns CDR1 LGHNA and CDR2 YSLEER. The germline V and J ends were trimmed by 1 base and 9 bases, with 9 bases remaining between them. The CDR3 nucleotides read TGCGCCAGCAGCCAAGTTAGCTCGAGGGAGCTGTTTTTT. Protein sequence: CASSQVSSRELFF.

This clonotype was seen ten or more times. The gene calls are TRBV20-1 and TRBJ2-1; either TRBD1 or TRBD2 may fit D (6 bases each). V lost 1 base, J lost 4 bases, and 14 bases lay in between. The CDR3 sequence is 15 residues long. The germline gives CDR1 DFQATT, CDR2 SNEGSKA (reference sequence). The CDR3 region is CSARAGRGGYNEQFF. The CDR3 nucleotides read TGCAGTGCTAGAGCGGGTCGAGGGGGGTACAATGAGCAGTTCTTC.

Many counts were recorded for this clonotype. V usage is TRBV3-1 and J usage is TRBJ2-5, with D perhaps TRBD2 (5 bases). This CDR3 has 14 amino acids. Germline assignment: CDR1 LGHDT and CDR2 YNNKEL (reference sequence). Trimming removed 1 base from V and 5 bases from J, with 11 bases in between. In nucleotides, the CDR3 is TGTGCCAGCAGCCAAGGAATGGGCGGGGAGACCCAGTACTTC. Translated: CASSQGMGGETQYF.

This clonotype was counted many times. The chain links TRBV5-1 to TRBJ2-2; D is uncertain. The V end lost 0 bases, the J end lost 8 bases, and 5 bases lay between the germline ends. CDR3 length equals 12 residues. CDR1 and CDR2 (germline): SGHRS, YFSETQ. As DNA, the CDR3 is TGCGCCAGCAGCTTGGCCAGAGGGGAGCTGTTTTTT. This translates into CASSLARGELFF.